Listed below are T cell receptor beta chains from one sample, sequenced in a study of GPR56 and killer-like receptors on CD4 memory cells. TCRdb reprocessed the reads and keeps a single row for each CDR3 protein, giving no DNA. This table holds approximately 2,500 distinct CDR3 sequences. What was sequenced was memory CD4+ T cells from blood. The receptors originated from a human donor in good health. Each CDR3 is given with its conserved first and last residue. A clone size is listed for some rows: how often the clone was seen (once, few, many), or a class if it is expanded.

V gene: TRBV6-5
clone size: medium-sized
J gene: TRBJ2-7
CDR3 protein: CASRRQGFYEQYF

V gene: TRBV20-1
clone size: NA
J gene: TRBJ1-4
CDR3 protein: CSATPGTGGEKLFF

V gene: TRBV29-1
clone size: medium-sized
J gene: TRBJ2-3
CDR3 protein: CSVLSGVVPDTQYF

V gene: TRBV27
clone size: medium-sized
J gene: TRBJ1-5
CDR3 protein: CASSRDRGENQPQHF

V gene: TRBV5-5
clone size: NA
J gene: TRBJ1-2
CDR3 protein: CASSLGGEGYGYTF

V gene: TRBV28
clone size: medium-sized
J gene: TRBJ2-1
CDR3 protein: CATSRPFVSYNEQFF

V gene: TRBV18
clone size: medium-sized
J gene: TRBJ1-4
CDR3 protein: CASSSLHEKLFF

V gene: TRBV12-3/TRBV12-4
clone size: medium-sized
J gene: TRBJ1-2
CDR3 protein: CASSHTGAHGYTF

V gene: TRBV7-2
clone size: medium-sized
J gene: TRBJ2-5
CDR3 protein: CASSPGMGLAKETQYF

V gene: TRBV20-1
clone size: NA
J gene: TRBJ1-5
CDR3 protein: CSALDRVSNQPQHF

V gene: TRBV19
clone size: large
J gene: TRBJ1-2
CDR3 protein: CASSPHGRVVYGYTF

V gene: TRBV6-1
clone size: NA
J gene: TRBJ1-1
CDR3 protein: CASQDSVNTEAFF

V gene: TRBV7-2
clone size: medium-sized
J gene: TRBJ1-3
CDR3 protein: CASSLTLASGNTIYF

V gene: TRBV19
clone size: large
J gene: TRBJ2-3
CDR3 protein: CASSIAAGGRTDTQYF

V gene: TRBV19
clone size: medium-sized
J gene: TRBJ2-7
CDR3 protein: CASSIRLASYEQYF

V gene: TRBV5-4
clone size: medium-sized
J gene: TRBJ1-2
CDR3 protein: CASSLGDHVGENYGYTF

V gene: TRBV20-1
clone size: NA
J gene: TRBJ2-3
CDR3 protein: CSARLPQGRTDTQYF

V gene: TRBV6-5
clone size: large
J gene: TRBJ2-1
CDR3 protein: CASRISSYNEQFF

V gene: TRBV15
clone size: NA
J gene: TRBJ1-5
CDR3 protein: CATSRASQPQHF

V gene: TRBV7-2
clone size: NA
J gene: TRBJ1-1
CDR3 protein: CASSPRTGMGPEAFF

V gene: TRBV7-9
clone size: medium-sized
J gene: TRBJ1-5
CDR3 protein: CASSTDRRFNQPQHF

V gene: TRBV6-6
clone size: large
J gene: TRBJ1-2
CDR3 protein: CASRPAPLTPLGYTF

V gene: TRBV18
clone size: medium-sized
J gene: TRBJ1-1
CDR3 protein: CASSPLQTSLGTEAFF

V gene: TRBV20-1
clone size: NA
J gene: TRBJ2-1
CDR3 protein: CSARTGTSVNNEQFF

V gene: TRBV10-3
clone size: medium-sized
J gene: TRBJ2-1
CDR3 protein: CAIRKGRPGPSGMDEQFF

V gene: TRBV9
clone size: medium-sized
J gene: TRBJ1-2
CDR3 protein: CASSESGGYTF

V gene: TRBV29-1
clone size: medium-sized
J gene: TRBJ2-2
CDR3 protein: CSGGGSNTGELFF

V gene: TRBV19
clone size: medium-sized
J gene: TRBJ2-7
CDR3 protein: CASSGGTSGFAYEQYF

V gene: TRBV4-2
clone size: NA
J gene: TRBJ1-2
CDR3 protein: CASSQDWGQGRGYTF

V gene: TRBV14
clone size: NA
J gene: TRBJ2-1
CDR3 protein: CASSRGGFGGREPVEQFF

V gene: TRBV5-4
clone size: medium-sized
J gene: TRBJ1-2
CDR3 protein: CASSLAGRTSGYTF

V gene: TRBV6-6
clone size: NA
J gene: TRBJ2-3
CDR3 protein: CASSYRLTSGGMNTQYF

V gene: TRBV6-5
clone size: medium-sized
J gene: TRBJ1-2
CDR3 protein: CASSYSNSRYGYTF

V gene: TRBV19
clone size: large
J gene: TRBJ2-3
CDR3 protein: CASSLLARVSDTQYF

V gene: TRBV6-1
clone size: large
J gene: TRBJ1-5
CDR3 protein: CASSLQGGNQPQHF

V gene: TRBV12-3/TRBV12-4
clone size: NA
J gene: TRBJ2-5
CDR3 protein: CASSLDRAETQYF

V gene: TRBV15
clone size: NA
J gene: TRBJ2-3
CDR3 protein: CATSRGQRGSDTQYF

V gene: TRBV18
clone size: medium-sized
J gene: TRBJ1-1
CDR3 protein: CASSPITIGENTEAFF

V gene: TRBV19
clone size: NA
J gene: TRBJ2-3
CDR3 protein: CASSARGGGRTDTQYF

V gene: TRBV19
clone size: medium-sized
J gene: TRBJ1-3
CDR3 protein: CASRRLDRLSGNTIYF

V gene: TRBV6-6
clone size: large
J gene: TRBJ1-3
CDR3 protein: CASSYTGPSGNTIYF